This T cell receptor beta chain is drawn from a study of blood T cell repertoires in COVID-19 (TCRdb year 2020). Study-level background: Samples from collaborators originated in the United States, Italy and Spain and spanned both the acute and convalescent phases of COVID-19. A freely available public database, intended as a resource for researchers studying the immune response to SARS-CoV-2, is where the repertoires were released. Where available, HLA class I and class II types were obtained from metadata supplied by the sample provider rather than from assay-based typing. Nearly every sample came with metadata listing a de-identified subject ID, COVID-19 status, age in years and sex. Deeply sampled blood TCRbeta repertoires from subjects exposed to, actively infected with, or recovered from COVID-19 were included in the dataset. The samples were drawn from two sources: the first 160 participants of the ongoing ImmuneRACE study, and some 1,300 subjects contributed by 6 global collaborators. The prospective study material was composed of cDNA or gDNA derived from T cells, B-cell-depleted T cells, or PBMCs.

In regard to this clone: Its antigen target is currently unknown. No much larger clone is present one base from it, and per-base qualities are unavailable.

TCRbeta CDR3 regions were amplified from genomic DNA using the immunoSEQ Assay, a bias-controlled multiplex PCR. The original pipeline was this. The number of nucleated cells in each sample was estimated from the amplification of reference gene primers within the assay. To quantify the absolute abundance of each unique TCRbeta CDR3 rearrangement, sequence reads were collapsed and filtered. Productive Simpson clonality was computed per sample as the square root of Simpson's diversity index over productive rearrangements. Sourced from immuneACCESS, this table was stored by TCRdb with only in-frame sequences that have V and J called. A share of the clones is absent; for the studies checked, an unresolved V gene accounts for under half, and the remainder has no known explanation. That table is the source of V, J and clone size, and D and trimming were worked out from the DNA. Counted in this sample were roughly 76,000 clones; roughly nine tenths of them appeared once. The ten most abundant clones make up 1.4% to 1.5% of the sample.

Reading the germline V gene (reference sequence) gives CDR1 LNHDA and CDR2 SQIVND. Trimming accounts for 6 bases at V and 0 bases at J, while the number of junction bases matched to no gene is 2. The CDR3 has 14 amino acids, counting the end cysteine and phenylalanine. This entry keeps only the CDR3 DNA: 42 bases, framed from base 1. Collaborating institutions collected whole blood in K2EDTA tubes following their own protocols. For TCRbeta analysis, collaborator samples were shipped as frozen whole blood, as isolated PBMCs, or as DNA extracted from either sample type. The paper as a whole reports these results and caveats: How much clinical and demographic metadata was included differed by source and by participant, and the metadata was provided uncurated.

This sequence uses TRBV19 and TRBJ2-1; 7 central bases correspond to TRBD1. The TCR comes from a man aged 50-59 years with acute or convalescent COVID-19. The sample was peripheral blood. The bases are TGTGCCAGTAGCCGGGACAGCTCCTACAATGAGCAGTTCTTC. This translates into CASSRDSSYNEQFF.